Each of the 17 T cell receptor beta chains below was sequenced from the same sample in a study of blood T cell repertoires in COVID-19. Method: immunoSEQ multiplex PCR; TCRdb's copy keeps in-frame clones and lacks some. The sample has 75,000 to 95,000 clones; approximately 80% are singletons. The sequencing sample was made of peripheral blood. Every receptor here comes from an elderly man with active or convalescent COVID-19.

The V and J genes are TRBV2 and TRBJ1-5; TRBD1 matches at 12 bases. Germline loops: CDR1 SNHLY, CDR2 FYNNEI. This CDR3 has 15 residues. After removal of 3 bases from V and 6 bases from J, the junction contained 3 bases not matched to a gene. The CDR3 protein is CASSEGQGAGQPQHF. CDR3 DNA: TGTGCCAGCAGTGAGGGACAGGGGGCAGGTCAGCCCCAGCATTTT.

V usage is TRBV6-5 and J usage is TRBJ1-2, with D maybe TRBD1 (5 bases). The CDR3 sequence is 13 residues long. V gave up 2 bases and J gave up 6 bases, with 10 bases separating them. Germline V lookup: CDR1 MNHEY, CDR2 SVGAGI. CDR3 in amino acids: CASSYQGANGYTF. CDR3 nucleotide sequence: TGTGCCAGCAGTTACCAGGGTGCAAATGGCTACACCTTC.

The rearrangement links TRBV12-3 or TRBV12-4 to TRBJ1-1; D not certain. V lost 1 base and J 2 bases, leaving 5 bases between the germline ends. The CDR3 consists of 13 residues. CDR3 sequence (DNA): TGTGCCAGCAGTTTAGACATAAACACTGAAGCTTTCTTT. It encodes CASSLDINTEAFF.

The genes are TRBV7-3 and TRBJ2-1; D possibly corresponds to TRBD2 (6 bases). V gave up 4 bases and J gave up 9 bases, with 16 bases separating them. CDR1 and CDR2 from the germline V gene are SGHTA and FQGTGA. This CDR3 is built from 14 residues. This CDR3 reads CASSSLGGASEQFF. DNA of the CDR3: TGTGCCAGCAGCTCGTTAGGAGGGGCGAGTGAGCAGTTCTTC. Full variable domain (missing parts from reference TRBV7-3 and TRBJ2-1): GAGVSQTPSNKVTEKGKYVELRCDPISGHTALYWYRQSLGQGPEFLIYFQGTGAADDSGLPNDRFFAVRPEGSVSTLKIQRTERGDSAVYLCASSSLGGASEQFFGPGTRLTVL.

The rearrangement uses TRBV3-1 (or the pseudogene TRBV3-2) and TRBJ2-1; 10 bases are shared with TRBD1. The CDR3 is made up of 17 amino acids. V lost 0 bases to trimming and J lost 6 bases; unmatched junction nucleotides: 8. Germline-derived CDR1 and CDR2 are LGHDT and YNNKEL (reference sequence). The CDR3 DNA sequence: TGTGCCAGCAGCCAAGAATCCGGGACAGGGGCCCTCAATGAGCAGTTCTTC. The encoded protein is CASSQESGTGALNEQFF.

This clone was counted at least ten times. V is TRBV19 and J is TRBJ1-5; tentative D call: TRBD1 (5 bases). Germline V gene data show CDR1 as LNHDA and CDR2 as SQIVND (reference sequence). The V and J ends lost 5 bases and 1 base respectively, with 12 bases between them. The CDR3 totals 15 residues. The CDR3 spells CASSPGGRSNQPQHF. The CDR3 region has the DNA TGTGCCAGTAGTCCTGGGGGGAGGAGCAATCAGCCCCAGCATTTT.

The table lists this clone with a count of one. DNA of the CDR3: TGTGCCAGCAGCTTAGAGGGACTAGCACAAGAGACCCAGTACTTC. The encoded protein is CASSLEGLAQETQYF. This chain links TRBV7-9 with TRBJ2-5; 9 bases map to TRBD2. This CDR3 region has 15 residues. V lost 1 base, J lost 2 bases, and 2 bases stayed unmatched. Germline assignment: CDR1 SEHNR and CDR2 FQNEAQ (reference sequence). Full variable domain (outside the CDR3, taken from reference TRBV7-9 and TRBJ2-5): DTGVSQNPRHKITKRGQNVTFRCDPISEHNRLYWYRQTLGQGPEFLTYFQNEAQLEKSRLLSDRFSAERPKGSFSTLEIQRTEQGDSAMYLCASSLEGLAQETQYFGPGTRLLVL.

V gene TRBV7-2 combines with J gene TRBJ1-2, with 8 bases identical to TRBD1. The trim removed 6 bases at V and 6 bases at J, leaving 15 bases unmatched. This CDR3 is built from 16 residues. Germline V lookup: CDR1 SGHTA, CDR2 FQGNSA. This CDR3 reads CASRQGVDRAGDGYTF. CDR3 sequence (DNA): TGTGCCAGCAGACAAGGGGTGGACAGGGCAGGTGATGGCTACACCTTC. The full variable domain, its missing parts supplied by reference TRBV7-2 and TRBJ1-2, is GAGVSQSPSNKVTEKGKDVELRCDPISGHTALYWYRQSLGQGLEFLIYFQGNSAPDKSGLPSDRFSAERTGGSVSTLTIQRTQQEDSAVYLCASRQGVDRAGDGYTFGSGTRLTVV.

The gene calls are TRBV12-5 and TRBJ1-6; D gene ambiguous. CDR1 is LGHNT and CDR2 is FRNRAP in the germline V gene. CDR3 size: 13 residues. The V and J ends lost 1 base and 7 bases respectively, with 5 bases between them. In DNA form, the CDR3 reads TGTGCTAGTGGTTTGGGGCCCAATTCACCCCTCCACTTT. It yields the protein CASGLGPNSPLHF.

This clone has at least ten counts. This chain links TRBV2 with TRBJ1-4; 9 nucleotides align to TRBD1. CDR3 length equals 14 residues. Trimming removed 3 bases from V and 4 bases from J; junction bases left unmatched: 0. CDR1 and CDR2 from the germline V gene are SNHLY and FYNNEI. In DNA, the CDR3 is TGTGCCAGCAGTGAGGACAGGGGTAATGAAAAACTGTTTTTT. Protein sequence: CASSEDRGNEKLFF.

The chain is built from TRBV6-5 and TRBJ1-2; D remains unclear. Between the trimmed V and J ends, which lost 6 bases and 4 bases, there was a span of 18 bases. This CDR3 contains 15 residues. Per germline, CDR1 MNHEY and CDR2 SVGAGI. The chain's CDR3 is CASSSPTEDGYGYTF. In DNA form, the CDR3 reads TGTGCCAGCAGCTCCCCAACAGAAGATGGCTATGGCTACACCTTC.

This clone was recorded only once. The rearrangement links TRBV7-2 to TRBJ2-1; 10 bases fit TRBD2. This CDR3 has 15 residues. CDR1 and CDR2 from the germline V gene are SGHTA and FQGNSA. J was trimmed by 7 bases and V by 7 bases; bases with no gene match: 10. CDR3 sequence reads: CASTLSGGAGNEQFF. The CDR3 DNA reads TGTGCCAGCACCCTAAGCGGGGGGGCCGGGAATGAGCAGTTCTTC.

The chain is built from TRBV10-3 and TRBJ2-2, with a tentative D call TRBD1 (5 bases). CDR1 is ENHRY and CDR2 is SYGVKD in the germline V gene. The germline V and J ends were trimmed by 3 bases and 2 bases, with 13 bases remaining between them. CDR3 length equals 16 residues. CDR3 in amino acids: CAISEQERANTGELFF. CDR3 nucleotides: TGTGCCATCAGTGAACAGGAAAGGGCCAACACCGGGGAGCTGTTTTTT.

The rearrangement joins TRBV5-1 to TRBJ2-7; 7 bases align to TRBD2. The CDR3 loop spans 15 amino acids. J lost 3 bases, V lost 4 bases, and 10 bases had no gene match. Germline lookup yields CDR1 SGHRS and CDR2 YFSETQ. CDR3 region: CASSVGLAAIYEQYV. For the CDR3, the DNA is TGCGCCAGCAGCGTAGGGCTAGCGGCAATCTACGAGCAGTACGTC.

The gene calls are TRBV5-1 and TRBJ2-3, with D tentatively TRBD1 (6 bases). Germline V lookup: CDR1 SGHRS, CDR2 YFSETQ. Trimming removed 4 bases from V and 2 bases from J, with 17 bases in between. This CDR3 spans 16 amino acids. The CDR3 sequence is CASSHGPGQDTDTQYF. The CDR3 bases are TGCGCCAGCAGCCACGGCCCGGGACAAGACACAGATACGCAGTATTTT.

The chain links TRBV28 to TRBJ2-3; 13 bases map to TRBD2. With 5 bases clipped from V and 0 bases from J, the junction kept 5 bases outside the gene matches. This CDR3 contains 17 residues. Germline assignment: CDR1 MDHEN and CDR2 SYDVKM. The CDR3 reads CASSPPTSGGSTDTQYF. The CDR3 DNA is TGTGCCAGCAGTCCCCCGACTAGCGGGGGGAGCACAGATACGCAGTATTTT.

The chain employs TRBV19 and TRBJ2-4, with D possibly TRBD1 on 5 matching bases. Trimming stripped 6 bases from V and 5 bases from J, with 14 bases between. The CDR3 covers 14 residues. Per germline, CDR1 LNHDA and CDR2 SQIVND (reference sequence). CDR3 in amino acids: CASSKKVRENIQYF. In nucleotides, the CDR3 is TGTGCCAGTAGCAAAAAAGTCAGGGAAAACATTCAGTACTTC. Using reference TRBV19 and TRBJ2-4 for the parts outside the CDR3, the full variable domain is DGGITQSPKYLFRKEGQNVTLSCEQNLNHDAMYWYRQDPGQGLRLIYYSQIVNDFQKGDIAEGYSVSREKKESFPLTVTSAQKNPTAFYLCASSKKVRENIQYFGAGTRLSVL.